The TCR beta chain described here comes from a study of lymphopenia after photon versus proton radiotherapy. The study's findings and limits: After lymphocyte nadir, photon-treated repertoires showed oligoclonal expansion, especially CD8+ Temra.

Notes on this clone: Its antigen is unidentified.

Profiled with immunoSEQ multiplex PCR; TCRdb holds only in-frame clones, not every one. Of about 26,000 clones in the sample, about 85% were seen once. This CDR3 is 15 amino acids long. Germline CDR1 LNHNV, CDR2 YYDKDF (reference sequence). Trimming cost V 5 bases and J 11 bases; bases outside gene matches: 10. The V and J genes are TRBV15 and TRBJ2-5; 14 nucleotides align to TRBD2. Sample: peripheral blood, taken from a patient treated with photon-based radiotherapy. This receptor was obtained from a young man with gastric cancer. CDR3 in amino acids: CATSGRLAGGPQQYF. CDR3 sequence (DNA): TGTGCCACCAGCGGAAGACTAGCGGGGGGGCCGCAGCAGTACTTC.